One sample yielded the 12 T cell receptor beta chains listed below, sequenced in a study of cytomegalovirus exposure and HLA in healthy donors. The PCR made use of 60 Vbeta and 13 Jbeta primers. Clones were sequenced by immunoSEQ multiplex PCR, and TCRdb holds only the in-frame ones, with some missing. The data hold 150,000 to 200,000 clones, with more than 65% observed a single time. Source material: PBMCs. Receptors were obtained from a woman aged 25 to 45 in good health and CMV-seronegative.

The CDR3 DNA is TGTGCCAGCAGCCAGGGGACGGACACTGAAGCTTTCTTT. Translating it yields CASSQGTDTEAFF. The rearrangement uses TRBV7-7 and TRBJ1-1; a possible D gene is TRBD1 (6 bases). Trimming cost V 5 bases and J 3 bases, with 10 bases left between them. This CDR3 has 13 amino acids. Germline assignment: CDR1 SSHAT and CDR2 FNYEAQ (reference sequence).

CDR3 in amino acids: CASSLDSGERETQYF. CDR3 DNA: TGCGCCAGCAGCCTGGATTCAGGGGAGCGCGAGACCCAGTACTTC. The chain combines TRBV4-1 with TRBJ2-5; TRBD1 might be the D (6 bases). V was cut by 4 bases and J by 5 bases, with 17 bases left in between. Per the germline V gene, CDR1 is MGHRA and CDR2 is YSYEKL. The CDR3 is made up of 15 amino acids.

This clone was seen a handful of times. The J gene is TRBJ2-1, the V gene TRBV7-9; 9 nucleotides agree with TRBD2. J lost 1 base, V lost 5 bases, and 9 bases had no gene match. Germline V gene data show CDR1 as SEHNR and CDR2 as FQNEAQ (reference sequence). CDR3 length equals 17 residues. This CDR3 reads CASSPLAGKGSYNEQFF. DNA of the CDR3: TGTGCCAGCAGCCCCCTAGCGGGGAAAGGGTCCTACAATGAGCAGTTCTTC.

This clone occurred once. V usage is TRBV25-1 and J usage is TRBJ2-3; maybe TRBD2 (6 bases). The V gene lost 8 bases and the J gene lost 5 bases, with 17 bases spanning the gap. CDR3 length: 14 residues. Germline lookup yields CDR1 MGHDK and CDR2 SYGVNS. CDR3 region: CASQPSTSKDTQYF. In DNA form, the CDR3 reads TGTGCCAGCCAACCCTCGACTAGTAAAGATACGCAGTATTTT.

The chain couples TRBV4-1 to TRBJ1-2; 11 bases map to TRBD1. The length of the CDR3 is 15 residues. Trimming cost V 1 base and J 6 bases; bases outside gene matches: 4. CDR1 is MGHRA and CDR2 is YSYEKL in the germline V gene. The CDR3 loop is CASSQGTGGGNGYTF. The CDR3 DNA reads TGCGCCAGCAGCCAAGGGACAGGGGGCGGAAATGGCTACACCTTC.

This chain links TRBV15 with TRBJ2-7, with D possibly TRBD1 on 5 matching bases. V lost 0 bases and J 3 bases, leaving 12 bases between the germline ends. Germline-derived CDR1 and CDR2 are LNHNV and YYDKDF (reference sequence). CDR3 length: 15 residues. CDR3 region: CATSRDLAGRYEQYF. The CDR3 DNA is TGTGCCACCAGCAGAGATCTGGCAGGGCGCTACGAGCAGTACTTC.

This clone came up a few times. The chain uses TRBV4-3 and TRBJ1-4; the D gene is possibly TRBD1 (6 bases). The germline V gene encodes CDR1 LGHNA and CDR2 YSLEER. The V end lost 1 base, the J end lost 5 bases, and 11 bases lay between the germline ends. The CDR3 loop spans 15 amino acids. The DNA of the CDR3 is TGCGCCAGCAGCCAAGGAGACAGGAGAAATGAAAAACTGTTTTTT. Protein product: CASSQGDRRNEKLFF.

The V call is TRBV6-5, the J call TRBJ1-1, with 7 nucleotides matching TRBD1. This CDR3 spans 14 amino acids. The trim removed 0 bases at V and 6 bases at J, leaving 4 bases unmatched. Germline lookup yields CDR1 MNHEY and CDR2 SVGAGI. This CDR3 is CASSYSTGKPEAFF. For the CDR3, the DNA is TGTGCCAGCAGTTACTCGACAGGGAAGCCTGAAGCTTTCTTT.

This clone has a single count. The V call is TRBV7-9, the J call TRBJ1-3; 7 positions match TRBD1. The CDR3 has 17 amino acids. V trimming: 1 base; J trimming: 3 bases; junction bases outside the gene matches: 9. CDR1 SEHNR and CDR2 FQNEAQ come from the germline V gene (reference sequence). CDR3 region: CASSLVLAGGYGNTIYF. Written as DNA, the CDR3 is TGTGCCAGCAGCTTAGTGCTGGCAGGGGGGTATGGAAACACCATATATTTT.

The rearrangement joins TRBV28 to TRBJ2-3; 9 nucleotides line up with TRBD2. This CDR3 is 16 amino acids long. The V segment lost 3 bases and the J segment 1 base; nucleotides outside the gene matches: 5. From germline, CDR1 is MDHEN and CDR2 SYDVKM. The DNA for the CDR3 is TGTGCCAGCAGTTTGGAAAAGCGGGGGGGCACAGATACGCAGTATTTT. Translated: CASSLEKRGGTDTQYF.

The CDR3 sequence is CASSPRTGGNYEQYF. DNA for the CDR3: TGCGCCAGCAGCCCCCGGACAGGGGGCAACTACGAGCAGTACTTC. The rearrangement joins TRBV5-1 to TRBJ2-7; 11 nucleotides align to TRBD1. Per germline, CDR1 SGHRS and CDR2 YFSETQ. The CDR3 extends over 15 amino acids. The V and J ends lost 4 bases and 3 bases, in that order; junction bases with no gene match: 6.

In this sample, this clone turned up many times. This rearrangement joins TRBV5-4 to TRBJ2-7; 9 positions agree with TRBD1. J was trimmed by 5 bases and V by 3 bases; bases with no gene match: 9. CDR1 and CDR2 from the germline V gene are SGHNT and YYREEE (reference sequence). CDR3 size: 15 residues. The CDR3 is CASSWTPGQGHEQYF. The CDR3 coding sequence is TGTGCCAGCAGCTGGACGCCGGGACAGGGCCACGAGCAGTACTTC.